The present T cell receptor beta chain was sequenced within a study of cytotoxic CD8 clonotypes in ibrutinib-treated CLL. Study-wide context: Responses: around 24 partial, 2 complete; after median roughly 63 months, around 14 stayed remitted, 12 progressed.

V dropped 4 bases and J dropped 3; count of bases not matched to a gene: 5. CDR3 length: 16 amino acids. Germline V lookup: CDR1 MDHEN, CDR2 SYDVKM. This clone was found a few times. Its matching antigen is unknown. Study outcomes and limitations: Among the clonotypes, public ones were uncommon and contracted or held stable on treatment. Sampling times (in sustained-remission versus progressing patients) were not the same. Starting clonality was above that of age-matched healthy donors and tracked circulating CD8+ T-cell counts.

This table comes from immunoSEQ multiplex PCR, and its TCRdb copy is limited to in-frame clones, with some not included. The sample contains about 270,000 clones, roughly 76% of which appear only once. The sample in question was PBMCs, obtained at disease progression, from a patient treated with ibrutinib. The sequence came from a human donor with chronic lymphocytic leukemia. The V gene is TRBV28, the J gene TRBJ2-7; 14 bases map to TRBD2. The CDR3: CASSSPGLAGDYEQYF. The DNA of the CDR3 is TGTGCCAGCAGTTCCCCGGGACTAGCGGGAGACTACGAGCAGTACTTC.